The following is a T cell receptor (beta chain) sequence with its context. Its antigen is not known. The data originate from a study of T cell repertoires in cytomegalovirus infection. Turning to the study itself: HLA-B-restricted CMV epitopes that are well studied were used alongside recently identified HLA-C-restricted ones. From public TCR beta signatures came an indication of both CMV infection and matching HLA type. Study-wide points: Summed public TCR beta family frequency identified CMV carriers bearing the relevant HLA.

TCRdb itself ran the reads through MiXCR, one entry per CDR3 protein. The table lists a few hundred thousand distinct CDR3 sequences, about 42% of them singletons. CDR3 length: 13 amino acids. The V end lost 5 bases, the J end lost 6 bases, and 14 bases lay between the germline ends. CDR1 SEHNR and CDR2 FQNEAQ come from the germline V gene (reference sequence). V is TRBV7-9 and J is TRBJ2-7; maybe TRBD2 (5 bases). This TCR was recovered from a human donor in good health (CMV status not recorded). Some clones in this sample may be carry-over from other donors' samples. This specimen consisted of cultured PBMCs, obtained from culture after CMV antigen stimulation. The CDR3 DNA is TGTGCCAGCAGCCTGGACGGACTCGGCGAGCAGTACTTC. This sequence encodes CASSLDGLGEQYF.